The clone carrying this TCR beta chain occurred a few times. Its antigen is unidentified. The source of the sample is a study of identical twins. Study results and caveats: The same donors were not followed; conclusions instead depended on cross-sectional statistical analysis.

A universal primer site was created by template switching, with the cDNA bearing unique molecular identifiers. TCRdb re-derived calls from the 5' RACE reads in MiXCR, one entry per CDR3 protein. The table shows 1.5 million or so distinct CDR3 sequences, with under 35% occurring only once. V was cut by 0 bases and J by 2 bases, with 10 bases left in between. Germline CDR1 and CDR2: SGHKS and YYEKEE (reference sequence). The CDR3 extends over 15 amino acids. The sequenced material came from cord blood. The receptor was isolated from a newborn girl in good health. The chain employs TRBV5-5 and TRBJ2-3; D not certain. The CDR3, as DNA: TGTGCCAGCAGCTTGGCAATGGTCTACACAGATACGCAGTATTTT. It is translated as CASSLAMVYTDTQYF.